This entry concerns a single TCR beta chain. This receptor's antigen is unknown. No much larger clone exists at a distance of one base, and base qualities are not known. Libraries came from PCR. Sequencing was carried out with an Illumina HiSeq 2500. TCR libraries were prepared with molecular barcoding, using unique molecular identifiers to normalize TCRbeta repertoire quantification. Through fastp at Q25 and MiXCR, TCRdb rebuilt clones from the public reads, retaining in-frame beta chains. CDR3 protein duplicates are merged, each entry listing the most common genes and DNA. The sample includes 450,000 to 550,000 distinct CDR3 sequences, with 9.5% to 12% observed a single time. The top ten hold about 14% of the sample. According to the germline V gene, CDR1 reads SGHRS and CDR2 reads YFSETQ. CDR3 length: 14 amino acids, cysteine to phenylalanine. Of the read, only the CDR3 DNA is kept; its 42 bases are in frame from base 1. The germline V and J ends show losses of 4 bases and 4 bases respectively, and no gene match explains 7 bases of the junction.

The sample's treatment or condition label, decoded: allogeneic hematopoietic cell transplantation with graft depleted of TCRalphabeta T cells and CD19 B cells. The children who served as transplant recipients had been given grafts of TCRalphabeta/CD19-depleted allogeneic hematopoietic cells. The data stem from a study of T-cell reconstitution after alpha-beta-depleted transplantation in children (TCRdb year 2016). With regard to the full study: Using TCR repertoire profiling, the study quantitatively followed how T-cell immune reconstitution unfolded in children after TCRalphabeta/CD19-depleted allogeneic hematopoietic cell transplantation. Broader findings and caveats from the paper: The high TCRbeta diversity at day 60 in some patients was ascribed to recipient T cells and intrathymic progenitors that had survived conditioning. Over subsequent months, a decline in hyperexpanded clone frequencies was noted, and after one year, T-cell counts and TCRbeta diversity were mostly ascribed to newly produced T cells. The apparently early recovery of alphabetaT-cell counts about two months after transplant reportedly depended on only several hundred rapidly expanded clones that came from non-depleted graft cells.

This sample comprised PBMCs, mostly from graft donor cells, obtained 180 days after TCRalphabeta/CD19-depleted stem cell transplant. The chain is encoded by TRBV5-1 joined to TRBJ2-5, and 7 bases in between align with TRBD2. The TCR was taken from a female patient between 2 and 15 years old who had a stem cell transplant for aplastic anemia, so the T cells may come from the graft donor. The DNA reads TGCGCCAGCAGCGCCGGACTAGTAACAGAGACCCAGTACTTC. This translates into CASSAGLVTETQYF.